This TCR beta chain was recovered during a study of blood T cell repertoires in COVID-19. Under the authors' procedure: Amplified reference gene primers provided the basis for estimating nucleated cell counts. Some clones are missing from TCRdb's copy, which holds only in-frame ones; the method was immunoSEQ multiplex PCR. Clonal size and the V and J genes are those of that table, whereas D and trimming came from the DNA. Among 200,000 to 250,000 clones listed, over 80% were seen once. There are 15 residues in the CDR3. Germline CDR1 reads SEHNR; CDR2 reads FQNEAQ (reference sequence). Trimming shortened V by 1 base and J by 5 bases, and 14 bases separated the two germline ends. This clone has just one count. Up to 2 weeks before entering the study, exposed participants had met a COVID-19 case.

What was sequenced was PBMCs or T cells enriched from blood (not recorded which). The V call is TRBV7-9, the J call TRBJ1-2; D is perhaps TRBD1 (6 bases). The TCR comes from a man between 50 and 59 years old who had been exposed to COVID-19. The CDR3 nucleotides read TGTGCCAGCAGCTTAGATTCGAAGGGGGAGTATGGCTACACCTTC. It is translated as CASSLDSKGEYGYTF.